What follows describes a single T cell receptor beta chain. Antigen: not known. This entry comes from a study of OX40 agonist ivuxolimab in advanced cancers. Study-wide points: Fewer expanded clones were found on average in CD4+ than in CD8+ T cells.

Produced via immunoSEQ multiplex PCR; TCRdb's table is partial and in-frame only. This sample has 98,000 or so clones, with 88% found just once. Baseline, cycle 4 day 1, and cycle 7 day 1 were the blood sampling points. CDR1 is MDHEN, CDR2 SYDVKM, per germline. This CDR3 has 11 residues. V lost 6 bases and J 7 bases, leaving 10 bases between the germline ends. The TCR was taken from an adult with an advanced solid tumor such as melanoma, head and neck, liver or kidney cancer. The chain joins TRBV28 to TRBJ2-7, with D perhaps matching TRBD1 (7 bases). Sequencing was performed on CD4+ or CD8+ T cells sorted from blood, taken in a trial of the OX40 agonist ivuxolimab. CDR3 protein: CASRTGREQYF. CDR3 nucleotides: TGTGCCAGCAGGACAGGGAGGGAGCAGTACTTC.